This is a list of T cell receptor beta chains from one sample in a study of CD4+ T cells in melanoma. Libraries were prepared by immunoSEQ multiplex PCR; TCRdb keeps only in-frame clonotypes and omits some of them. In the table there are some 110,000 clones, 80% to 95% of which are singletons. Sequenced input: peripheral blood. All receptors come from a human donor with melanoma. Each CDR3 is given with its conserved first and last residue. The D gene is left open where the match is weak.

CDR3 protein	CDR3 DNA	D gene	V gene	J gene
CARSRGEELNEQFF	TGTGCCAGGTCAAGGGGGGAAGAGCTCAATGAGCAGTTCTTC	.	TRBV5-8	TRBJ2-1
CSVGVEETEAFF	TGCAGCGTGGGGGTTGAGGAGACTGAAGCTTTCTTT	.	TRBV29-1	TRBJ1-1
CASSMGDQETQYF	TGTGCCAGCAGCATGGGGGACCAAGAGACCCAGTACTTC	.	TRBV21-1	TRBJ2-5
CASSQDLLGPYEQYF	TGCGCCAGCAGCCAAGATCTATTAGGGCCCTACGAGCAGTACTTC	.	TRBV4-1	TRBJ2-7
CASPPTSGGERFTDTQYF	TGCGCCAGCCCCCCCACTAGCGGGGGGGAGAGATTCACAGATACGCAGTATTTT	TRBD2	TRBV10-1	TRBJ2-3
CASGPRDRVYEQYF	TGTGCCAGCGGACCCCGGGACAGGGTCTACGAGCAGTACTTC	TRBD1	TRBV27	TRBJ2-7
CASSIVATGENLGELFF	TGTGCCAGTAGTATAGTGGCGACAGGGGAGAATTTGGGGGAGCTGTTTTTT	TRBD1	TRBV19	TRBJ2-2
CASSSLFGGEAFF	TGTGCCAGCAGCTCACTTTTCGGGGGCGAAGCTTTCTTT	.	TRBV11-1	TRBJ1-1
CAWSVVGGVGYTF	TGTGCCTGGAGTGTTGTGGGCGGCGTGGGCTACACCTTC	.	TRBV30	TRBJ1-2
CASSLARGPLNTGELFF	TGCGCCAGCAGCTTGGCCAGGGGACCACTTAACACCGGGGAGCTGTTTTTT	.	TRBV5-1	TRBJ2-2